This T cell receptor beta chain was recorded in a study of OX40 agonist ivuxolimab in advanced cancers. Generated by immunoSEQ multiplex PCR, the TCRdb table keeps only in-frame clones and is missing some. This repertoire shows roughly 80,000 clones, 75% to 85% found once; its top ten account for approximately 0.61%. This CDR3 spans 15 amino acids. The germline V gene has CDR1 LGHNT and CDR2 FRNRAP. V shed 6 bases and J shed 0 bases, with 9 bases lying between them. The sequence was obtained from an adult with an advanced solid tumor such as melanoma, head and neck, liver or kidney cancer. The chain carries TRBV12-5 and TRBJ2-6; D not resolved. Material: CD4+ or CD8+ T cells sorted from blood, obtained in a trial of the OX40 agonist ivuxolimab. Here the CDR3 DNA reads TGTGCTAGTGGCTCACGTGTCTCTGGGGCCAACGTCCTGACTTTC. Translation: CASGSRVSGANVLTF.